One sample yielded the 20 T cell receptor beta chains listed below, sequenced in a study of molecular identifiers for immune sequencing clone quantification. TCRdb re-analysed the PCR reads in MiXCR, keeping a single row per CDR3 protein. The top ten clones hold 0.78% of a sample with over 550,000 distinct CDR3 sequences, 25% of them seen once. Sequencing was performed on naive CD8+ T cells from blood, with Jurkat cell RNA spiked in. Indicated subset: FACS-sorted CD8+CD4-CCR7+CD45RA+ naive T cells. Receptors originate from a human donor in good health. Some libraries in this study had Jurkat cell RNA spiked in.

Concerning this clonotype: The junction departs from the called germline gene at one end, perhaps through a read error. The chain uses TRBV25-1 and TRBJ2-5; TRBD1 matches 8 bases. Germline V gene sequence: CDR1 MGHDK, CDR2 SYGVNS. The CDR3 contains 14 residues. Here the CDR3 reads CASGGQGFQEPQYF. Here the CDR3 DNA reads TGTGCCAGCGGTGGACAGGGTTTCCAAGAGCCCCAGTACTTC.

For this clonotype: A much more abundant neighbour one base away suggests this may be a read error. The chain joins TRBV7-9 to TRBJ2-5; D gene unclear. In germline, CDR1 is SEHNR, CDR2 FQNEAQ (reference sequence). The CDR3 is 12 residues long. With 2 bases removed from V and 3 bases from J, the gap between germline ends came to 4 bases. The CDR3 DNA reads TGTGCCAGCAGCTTATGGGAAGAGACCCAGTACTTC. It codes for CASSLWEETQYF.

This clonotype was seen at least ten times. The CDR3 here is CASSPLPSGKEDTQYF. The DNA of the CDR3 is TGTGCCAGCAGTCCCCTCCCTAGCGGGAAAGAAGATACGCAGTATTTT. This rearrangement joins TRBV28 to TRBJ2-3, with TRBD2 matching over 9 bases. The V gene's germline CDR1 is MDHEN and CDR2 SYDVKM. The CDR3 is 16 residues long. The J segment lost 5 bases and the V segment lost 5 bases, leaving 11 bases of the junction unmatched.

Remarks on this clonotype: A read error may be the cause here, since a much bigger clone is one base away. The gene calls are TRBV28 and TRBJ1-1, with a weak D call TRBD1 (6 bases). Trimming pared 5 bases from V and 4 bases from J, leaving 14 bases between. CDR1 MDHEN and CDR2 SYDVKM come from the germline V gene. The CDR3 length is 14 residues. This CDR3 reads CASSAGVLSTEAFF. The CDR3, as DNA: TGTGCCAGCAGTGCAGGGGTCCTGAGCACTGAAGCTTTCTTT.

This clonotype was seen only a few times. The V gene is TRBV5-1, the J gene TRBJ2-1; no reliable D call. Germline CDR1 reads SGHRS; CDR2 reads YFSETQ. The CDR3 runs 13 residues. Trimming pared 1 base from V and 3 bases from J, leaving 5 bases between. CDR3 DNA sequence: TGCGCCAGCAGCTTGCTCGACTACAATGAGCAGTTCTTC. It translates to CASSLLDYNEQFF.

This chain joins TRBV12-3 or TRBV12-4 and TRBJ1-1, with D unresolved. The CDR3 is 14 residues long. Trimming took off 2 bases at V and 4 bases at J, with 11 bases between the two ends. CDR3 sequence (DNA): TGTGCCAGCAGTTTACCAGGACCACCCACTGAAGCTTTCTTT. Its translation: CASSLPGPPTEAFF.

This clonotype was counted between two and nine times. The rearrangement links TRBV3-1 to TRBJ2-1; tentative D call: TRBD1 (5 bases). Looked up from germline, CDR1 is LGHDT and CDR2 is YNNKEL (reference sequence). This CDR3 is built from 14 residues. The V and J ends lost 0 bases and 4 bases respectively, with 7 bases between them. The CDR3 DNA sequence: TGTGCCAGCAGCCAAGAGCAGGGATACAATGAGCAGTTCTTC. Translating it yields CASSQEQGYNEQFF.

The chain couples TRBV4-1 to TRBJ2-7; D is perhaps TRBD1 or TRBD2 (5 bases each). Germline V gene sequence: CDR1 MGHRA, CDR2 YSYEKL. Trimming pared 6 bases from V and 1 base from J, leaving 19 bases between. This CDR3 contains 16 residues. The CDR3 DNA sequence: TGCGCCAGCAGGGAGGAAGGGACGGGAAAATCCTACGAGCAGTACTTC. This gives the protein CASREEGTGKSYEQYF.

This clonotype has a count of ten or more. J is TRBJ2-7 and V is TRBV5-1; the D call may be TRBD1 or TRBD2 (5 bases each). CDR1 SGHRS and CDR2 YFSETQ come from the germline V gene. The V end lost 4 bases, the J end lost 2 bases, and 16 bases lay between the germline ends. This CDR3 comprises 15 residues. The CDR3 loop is CASSLARTTTYEQYF. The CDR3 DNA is TGCGCCAGCAGCCTAGCCCGGACAACTACCTACGAGCAGTACTTC.

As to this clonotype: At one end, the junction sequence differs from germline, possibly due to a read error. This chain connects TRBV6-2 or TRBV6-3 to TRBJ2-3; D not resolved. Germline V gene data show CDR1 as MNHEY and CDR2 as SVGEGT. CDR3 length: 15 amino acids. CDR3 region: CVSSEVSLSTDTQYF. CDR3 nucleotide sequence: TGTGTCAGCTCGGAAGTGTCTCTCAGCACAGATACGCAGTATTTT.

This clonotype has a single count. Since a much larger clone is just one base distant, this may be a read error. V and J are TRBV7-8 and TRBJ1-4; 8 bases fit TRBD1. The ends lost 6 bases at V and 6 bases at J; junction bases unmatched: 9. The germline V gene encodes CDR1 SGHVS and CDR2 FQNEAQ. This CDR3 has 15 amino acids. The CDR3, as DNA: TGTGCCAGCAGGGACTGGACAGGGTTTTATGAAAAACTGTTTTTT. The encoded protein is CASRDWTGFYEKLFF.

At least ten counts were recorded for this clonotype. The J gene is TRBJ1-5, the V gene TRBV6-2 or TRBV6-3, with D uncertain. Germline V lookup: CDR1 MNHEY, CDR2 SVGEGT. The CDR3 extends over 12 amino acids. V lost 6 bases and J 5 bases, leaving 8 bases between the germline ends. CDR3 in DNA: TGTGCCAGCAGCCCTATTTATCAGCCCCAGCATTTT. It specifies CASSPIYQPQHF.

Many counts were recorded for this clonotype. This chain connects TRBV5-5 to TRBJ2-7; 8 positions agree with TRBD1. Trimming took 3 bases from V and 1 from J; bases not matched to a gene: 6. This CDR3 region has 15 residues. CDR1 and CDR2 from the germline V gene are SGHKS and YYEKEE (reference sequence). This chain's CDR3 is CASSYSGGQSYEQYF. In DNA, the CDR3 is TGTGCCAGCAGCTACTCAGGGGGCCAGTCCTACGAGCAGTACTTC.

CDR3 sequence: CASSFARVNSPLHF. The CDR3 coding sequence is TGTGCCAGCAGTTTTGCCAGGGTAAATTCACCCCTCCACTTT. The chain links TRBV27 to TRBJ1-6; the D gene is possibly TRBD1 (5 bases). The germline gives CDR1 MNHEY, CDR2 SMNVEV (reference sequence). With 3 bases removed from V and 7 bases from J, the gap between germline ends came to 10 bases. This CDR3 contains 14 residues.

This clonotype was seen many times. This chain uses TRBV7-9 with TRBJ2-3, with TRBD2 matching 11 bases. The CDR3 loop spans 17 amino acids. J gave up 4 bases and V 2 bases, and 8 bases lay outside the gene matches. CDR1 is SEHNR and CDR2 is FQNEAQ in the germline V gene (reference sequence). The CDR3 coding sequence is TGTGCCAGCAGCTTAATGTTAGCGGGAGGGCCTGCAGATACGCAGTATTTT. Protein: CASSLMLAGGPADTQYF.

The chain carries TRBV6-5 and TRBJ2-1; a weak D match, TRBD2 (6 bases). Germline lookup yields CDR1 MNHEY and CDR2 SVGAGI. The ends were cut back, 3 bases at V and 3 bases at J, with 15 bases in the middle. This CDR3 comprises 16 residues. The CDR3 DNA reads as TGTGCCAGCAGTTATACCGGGACTGGGAGCTACAATGAGCAGTTCTTC. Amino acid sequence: CASSYTGTGSYNEQFF.

The CDR3: CASRGTDNEQFF. In DNA, the CDR3 is TGTGCCAGCAGGGGGACAGACAATGAGCAGTTCTTC. The chain employs TRBV12-3 or TRBV12-4 and TRBJ2-1, with 7 bases lining up with TRBD1. CDR3 size: 12 residues. Trimming at V came to 6 bases and at J to 5 bases, leaving 1 base not matched to a gene.

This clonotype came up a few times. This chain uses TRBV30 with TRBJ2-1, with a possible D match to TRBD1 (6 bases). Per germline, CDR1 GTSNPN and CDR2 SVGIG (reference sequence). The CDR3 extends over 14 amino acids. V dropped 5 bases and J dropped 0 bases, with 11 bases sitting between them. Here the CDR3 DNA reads TGTGCCTGGGGCCAGGGGAGCTCCTACAATGAGCAGTTCTTC. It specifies CAWGQGSSYNEQFF.

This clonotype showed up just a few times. The CDR3 sequence is CASSLAPWGEGRGYEQYF. CDR3 in DNA: TGTGCCAGCAGCTTAGCCCCATGGGGAGAGGGACGGGGGTACGAGCAGTACTTC. The chain joins TRBV7-6 to TRBJ2-7, with D possibly being TRBD2 (6 bases). The CDR3 is 18 amino acids. Germline CDR1 is SGHVS and CDR2 is FNYEAQ. The V end was cut by 0 bases, the J end by 4 bases, with 22 bases between.

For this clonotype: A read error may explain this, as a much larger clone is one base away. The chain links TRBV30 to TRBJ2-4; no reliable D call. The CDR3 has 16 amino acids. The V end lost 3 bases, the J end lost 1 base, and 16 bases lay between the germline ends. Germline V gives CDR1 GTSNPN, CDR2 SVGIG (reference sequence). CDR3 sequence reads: CAWSTTATSAKNIQYF. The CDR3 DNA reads TGTGCCTGGAGCACAACCGCCACGAGTGCCAAAAACATTCAGTACTTC.